This entry features one T cell receptor (beta chain) sequence. Its antigen is not known. Profiling relied on immunoSEQ multiplex PCR, and the TCRdb table lists in-frame clones only, not all of them. The repertoire holds about 92,000 clones, with 65% to 90% as singletons. This sample stems from a study of T cell responses to AZD1222 COVID-19 vaccine. General study findings and limits: Females made up more of the donors, who were largely white British, and clonal diversity may have come out too low. The study identified only six AZD1222 recipients as seropositive at baseline. Sampled repertoires all dated from after the peak T cell response.

J was trimmed by 5 bases and V by 3 bases; bases with no gene match: 18. Germline CDR1 reads MNHEY; CDR2 reads SMNVEV (reference sequence). The CDR3 extends over 18 amino acids. This specimen was peripheral blood, taken on day 0 of AZD1222 vaccination. The rearrangement joins TRBV27 to TRBJ2-7; 8 nucleotides align to TRBD1. This clonotype was sampled from an adult in good health. CDR3 DNA sequence: TGTGCCAGCAGTTTCCGAATACCTACAGGGGGTCTTCGGGACGAGCAGTACTTC. This codes for CASSFRIPTGGLRDEQYF.